This T cell receptor beta chain was recorded in a study of blood T cell repertoires in COVID-19. Study-level background: Sites across the United States, Italy and Spain contributed samples from acute and convalescent COVID-19. In each case, the material was cDNA or gDNA derived from T cells, B-cell-depleted T cells, or PBMCs.

Per the authors' pipeline: Quantification of nucleated cells was approximated via reference gene primer amplification. Sequencing was performed with immunoSEQ multiplex PCR; in TCRdb, only in-frame clones are kept and a portion is missing. That table is the source of V, J and clone size, and D and trimming were worked out from the DNA. Of 80,000 or so clones listed, 90% are singletons. The CDR3 consists of 13 residues. Germline V gene lookup returns CDR1 KGHSH and CDR2 LQKENI. Trimming removed 0 bases from V and 5 bases from J, with 7 bases in between. The clonotype was recovered from a woman aged 50 to 60 in a cohort sampled during active COVID-19. Material for sequencing was peripheral blood. V gene TRBV18 combines with J gene TRBJ2-5, with TRBD1 as a possible D gene (6 bases). The CDR3 bases are TGTGCCAGCTCACCACCCCAGGGGGAGACCCAGTACTTC. This encodes CASSPPQGETQYF.